This T cell receptor beta chain emerged from a study of cytomegalovirus exposure and HLA in healthy donors. About the study: An analysis done earlier identified roughly 120 million unique TCR beta sequences from about 180 million T cells. Genetic ancestry analysis placed over 65% of the 410 or so donors that were genotyped in the Caucasian-associated cluster. Study-wide points: Indistinguishable V segments such as TRBV6-2 and TRBV6-3 were excluded.

The J segment lost 3 bases and the V segment lost 5 bases, leaving 10 bases of the junction unmatched. Germline V lookup: CDR1 SNHLY, CDR2 FYNNEI. The CDR3 contains 16 residues. PCR primers comprised 60 Vbeta and 13 Jbeta primers. Sequencing was performed with immunoSEQ multiplex PCR; in TCRdb, only in-frame clones are kept and a portion is missing. The sample has 110,000 to 150,000 clones, roughly 80% seen once. Comments on this clone: Its target is not known.

The sequencing sample was made of PBMCs. This chain joins TRBV2 and TRBJ2-3; 8 bases are a match to TRBD2. The origin of this receptor is a woman in her thirties or forties in good health and CMV-seronegative. The CDR3 sequence is CASSRNRVAGTDTQYF. CDR3 sequence (DNA): TGTGCCAGCAGTCGGAATAGGGTAGCGGGGACAGATACGCAGTATTTT. The complete variable domain, with remaining parts taken from reference TRBV2 and TRBJ2-3, reads EPEVTQTPSHQVTQMGQEVILRCVPISNHLYFYWYRQILGQKVEFLVSFYNNEISEKSEIFDDQFSVERPDGSNFTLKIRSTKLEDSAMYFCASSRNRVAGTDTQYFGPGTRLTVL.